The T cell receptor (beta chain) under discussion was sequenced for a study of regulatory T cells in long-lasting Graves disease. About the research overall: The study counted Graves' disease as persistent given over 5 years of antithyroid drugs and positive TSH receptor antibodies. Whole-study results and caveats: Persistent disease favored TRBV28, TRBJ1-2 and TRBJ2-5. Persistent-disease Graves' patients showed less TCR diversity than new cases.

This clonotype was recorded at least ten times. The antigen remains unidentified. Both iRepertoire HTBI primers and Arm-PCR of CDR3 regions were used to build the TCR beta libraries. In TCRdb, the multiplex PCR reads were re-called with MiXCR into one record per CDR3 protein. The table shows 350,000 to 450,000 distinct CDR3 sequences, with roughly 25% occurring only once. The sample's time point: persistent/refractory GD, antithyroid drugs over 5 years with positive TRAb. With RNA extracted from PBMCs as input, the TCR library was made. Germline V gives CDR1 PRHDT, CDR2 FYEKMQ (reference sequence). V gave up 4 bases and J gave up 2 bases, with 14 bases separating them. The CDR3 sequence is 15 residues long.

This sequence originates from a woman between 40 and 50 years old with Graves disease. The chain employs TRBV13 and TRBJ1-1; D gene unclear. Sequencing used peripheral blood mononuclear cells (PBMCs), obtained when the disease was refractory, from a patient treated with antithyroid drugs. Written as DNA, the CDR3 is TGTGCCAGCAGCTCGCAACTTGGCCGTAACACTGAAGCTTTCTTT. Translating gives CASSSQLGRNTEAFF.